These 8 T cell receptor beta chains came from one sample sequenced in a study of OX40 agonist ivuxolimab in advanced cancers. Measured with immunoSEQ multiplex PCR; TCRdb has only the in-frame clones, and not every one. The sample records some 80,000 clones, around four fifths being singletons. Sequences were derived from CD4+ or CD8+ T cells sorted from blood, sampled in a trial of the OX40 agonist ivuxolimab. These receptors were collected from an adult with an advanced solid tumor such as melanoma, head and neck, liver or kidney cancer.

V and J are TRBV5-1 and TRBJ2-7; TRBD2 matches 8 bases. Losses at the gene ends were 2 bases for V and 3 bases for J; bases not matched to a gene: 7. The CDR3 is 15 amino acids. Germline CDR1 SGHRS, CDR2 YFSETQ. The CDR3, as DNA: TGCGCCAGCAGCTTAACGTTAGCGGGGAGCTACGAGCAGTACTTC. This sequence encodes CASSLTLAGSYEQYF.

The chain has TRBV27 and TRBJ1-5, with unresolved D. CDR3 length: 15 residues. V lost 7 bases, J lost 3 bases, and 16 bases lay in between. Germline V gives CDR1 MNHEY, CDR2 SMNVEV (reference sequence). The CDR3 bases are TGTGCCAGCAAGCGGCAGGCCGGGGTCAATCAGCCCCAGCATTTT. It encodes CASKRQAGVNQPQHF.

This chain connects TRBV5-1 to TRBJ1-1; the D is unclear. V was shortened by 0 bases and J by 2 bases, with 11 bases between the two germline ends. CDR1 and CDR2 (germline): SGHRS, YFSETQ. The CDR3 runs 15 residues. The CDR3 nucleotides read TGCGCCAGCAGCTTGGGACCCCCTATTAACACTGAAGCTTTCTTT. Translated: CASSLGPPINTEAFF.

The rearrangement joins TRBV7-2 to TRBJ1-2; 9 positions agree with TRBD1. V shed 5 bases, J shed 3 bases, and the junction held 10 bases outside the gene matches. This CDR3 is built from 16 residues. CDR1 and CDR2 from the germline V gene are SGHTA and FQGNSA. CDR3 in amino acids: CASSPNRDRAYYGYTF. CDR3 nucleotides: TGTGCCAGCAGCCCGAATCGGGACAGGGCTTACTATGGCTACACCTTC.

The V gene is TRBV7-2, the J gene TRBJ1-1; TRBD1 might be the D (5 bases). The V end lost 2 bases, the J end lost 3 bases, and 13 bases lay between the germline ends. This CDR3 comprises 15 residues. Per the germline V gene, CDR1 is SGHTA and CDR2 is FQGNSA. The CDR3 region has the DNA TGTGCCAGCAGCTTAAGAGGGGACGGTTACACTGAAGCTTTCTTT. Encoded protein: CASSLRGDGYTEAFF.

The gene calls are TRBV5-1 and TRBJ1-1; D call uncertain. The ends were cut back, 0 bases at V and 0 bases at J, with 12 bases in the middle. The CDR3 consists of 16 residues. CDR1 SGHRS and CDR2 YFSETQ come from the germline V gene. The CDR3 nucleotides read TGCGCCAGCAGCTTGGAATCTCTCTCCGTGAACACTGAAGCTTTCTTT. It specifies CASSLESLSVNTEAFF.

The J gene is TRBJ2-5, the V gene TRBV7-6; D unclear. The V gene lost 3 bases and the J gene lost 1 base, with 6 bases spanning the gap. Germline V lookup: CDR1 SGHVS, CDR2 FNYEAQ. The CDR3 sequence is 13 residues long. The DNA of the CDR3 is TGTGCCAGCAGCTTCCAACCCCAAGAGACCCAGTACTTC. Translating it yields CASSFQPQETQYF.

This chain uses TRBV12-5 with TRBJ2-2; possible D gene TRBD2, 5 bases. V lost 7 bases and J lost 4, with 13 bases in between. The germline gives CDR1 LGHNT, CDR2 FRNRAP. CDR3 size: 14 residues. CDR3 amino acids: CASAFLGSTGELFF. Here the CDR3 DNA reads TGTGCTAGTGCCTTCTTGGGGAGCACCGGGGAGCTGTTTTTT.